This T cell receptor beta chain is from a study of T cell responses to AZD1222 COVID-19 vaccine. Study summary: Second doses that came at about 4 or about 12 weeks were put together. Whole-study results and caveats: Of spike-specific TCRs, nearly half reportedly target regions left unmutated in variants. Baseline antibody screening turned up just six seropositive AZD1222 recipients. The donors showed a predominance of white British ancestry and of females, with possible underestimation of clonal diversity.

Germline CDR1 is LGHDT and CDR2 is YNNKEL (reference sequence). The CDR3 contains 14 residues. Trimming removed 0 bases from V and 1 base from J, with 6 bases in between. Concerning this clone: As yet, its antigen is unknown.

Profiled with immunoSEQ multiplex PCR; TCRdb holds only in-frame clones, not every one. The sample yields around 70,000 clones, 85% seen once. The TCR was taken from an adult in good health. Sequencing used peripheral blood, obtained on day 0 of AZD1222 vaccination. The chain uses TRBV3-1 (or the pseudogene TRBV3-2) and TRBJ1-2; the D is unclear. CDR3 sequence: CASSQEGYNYGYTF. The DNA of the CDR3 is TGTGCCAGCAGCCAAGAAGGGTATAACTATGGCTACACCTTC.